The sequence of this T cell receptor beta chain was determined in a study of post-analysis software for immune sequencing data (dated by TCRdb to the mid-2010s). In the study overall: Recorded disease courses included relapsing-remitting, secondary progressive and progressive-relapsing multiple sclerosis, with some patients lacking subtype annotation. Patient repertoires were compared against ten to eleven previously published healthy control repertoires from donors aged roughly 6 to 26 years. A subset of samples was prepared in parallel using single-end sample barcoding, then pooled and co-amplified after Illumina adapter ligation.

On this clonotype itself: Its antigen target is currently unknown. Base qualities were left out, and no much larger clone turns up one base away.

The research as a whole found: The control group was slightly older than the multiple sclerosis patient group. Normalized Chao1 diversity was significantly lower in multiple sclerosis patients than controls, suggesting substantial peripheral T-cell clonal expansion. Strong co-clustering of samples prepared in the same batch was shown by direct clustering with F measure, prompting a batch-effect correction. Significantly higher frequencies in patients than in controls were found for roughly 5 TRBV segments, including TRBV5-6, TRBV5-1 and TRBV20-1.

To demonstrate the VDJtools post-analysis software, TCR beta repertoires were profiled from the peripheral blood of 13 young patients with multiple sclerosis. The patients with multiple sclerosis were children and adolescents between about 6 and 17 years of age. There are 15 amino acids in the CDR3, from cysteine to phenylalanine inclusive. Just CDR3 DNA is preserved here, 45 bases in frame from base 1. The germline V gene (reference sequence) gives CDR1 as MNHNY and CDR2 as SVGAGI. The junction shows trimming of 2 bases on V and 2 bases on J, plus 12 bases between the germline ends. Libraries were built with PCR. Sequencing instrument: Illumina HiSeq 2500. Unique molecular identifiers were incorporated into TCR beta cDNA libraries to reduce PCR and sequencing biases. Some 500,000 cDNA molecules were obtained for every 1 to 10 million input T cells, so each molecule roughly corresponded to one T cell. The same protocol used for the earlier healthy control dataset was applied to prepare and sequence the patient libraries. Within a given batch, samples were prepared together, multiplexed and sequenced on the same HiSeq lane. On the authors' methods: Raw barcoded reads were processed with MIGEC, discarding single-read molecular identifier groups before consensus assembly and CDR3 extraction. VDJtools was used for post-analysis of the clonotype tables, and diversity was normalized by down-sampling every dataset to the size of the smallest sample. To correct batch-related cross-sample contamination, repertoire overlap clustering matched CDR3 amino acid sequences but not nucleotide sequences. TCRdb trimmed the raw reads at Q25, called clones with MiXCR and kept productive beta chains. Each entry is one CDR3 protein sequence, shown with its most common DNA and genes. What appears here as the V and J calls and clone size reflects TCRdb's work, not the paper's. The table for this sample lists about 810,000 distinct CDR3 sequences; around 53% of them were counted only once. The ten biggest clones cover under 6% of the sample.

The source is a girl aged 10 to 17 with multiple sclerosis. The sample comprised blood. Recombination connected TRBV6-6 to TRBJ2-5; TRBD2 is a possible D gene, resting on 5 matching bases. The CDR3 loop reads CASSYGRAEQETQYF. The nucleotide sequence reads TGTGCCAGCAGTTACGGGCGGGCGGAACAAGAGACCCAGTACTTC.